These 28 T cell receptor beta chains were all obtained from the same sample, sequenced in a study of blood T cell repertoires in COVID-19. The data were produced by immunoSEQ multiplex PCR, yet TCRdb's version contains in-frame clones alone and is incomplete. The sample has roughly 250,000 clones; 80% to 90% are singletons. The sequenced sample consisted of PBMCs or T cells enriched from blood (not recorded which). All receptors come from a woman between 45 and 60 years old who had recovered from COVID-19.

The chain joins TRBV7-2 to TRBJ2-1, with D possibly being TRBD2 (7 bases). With 5 bases removed from V and 8 bases from J, the gap between germline ends came to 25 bases. The CDR3 is 17 residues long. Germline V lookup: CDR1 SGHTA, CDR2 FQGNSA. This chain's CDR3 is CASSLLGGGRVGDEQFF. DNA for the CDR3: TGTGCCAGCAGCCTCCTGGGGGGCGGGAGAGTCGGGGATGAGCAGTTCTTC.

In its sample, this clone was seen once. The V gene is TRBV3-1 (or the pseudogene TRBV3-2), the J gene TRBJ1-2; TRBD1 matches at 8 bases. The CDR3 runs to 13 residues. Germline CDR1 LGHDT, CDR2 YNNKEL (reference sequence). The ends lost 3 bases at V and 7 bases at J; junction bases unmatched: 4. DNA of the CDR3: TGTGCCAGCAGCCAGGACAGGGCCGGTGGCTACACCTTC. This encodes CASSQDRAGGYTF.

On this clone: Other DNA sequences in this sample translate to the same CDR3. The chain has TRBV28 and TRBJ2-7; D perhaps matches TRBD2 (6 bases). The V end was cut by 2 bases, the J end by 4 bases, with 6 bases between. This CDR3 has 12 residues. Germline V gene data show CDR1 as MDHEN and CDR2 as SYDVKM. CDR3 in DNA: TGTGCCAGCAGTTTAGGGGGGTACGAGCAGTACTTC. Translating it yields CASSLGGYEQYF.

The rearrangement uses TRBV5-1 and TRBJ2-3, with D hard to call. Germline V CDR1 and CDR2: SGHRS, YFSETQ. This CDR3 is 15 amino acids long. The germline V and J ends were trimmed by 0 bases and 2 bases, with 10 bases remaining between them. The CDR3 loop is CASSLGVGNTDTQYF. Written as DNA, the CDR3 is TGCGCCAGCAGCTTGGGCGTCGGTAACACAGATACGCAGTATTTT.

The chain joins TRBV28 to TRBJ1-2; D gene unclear. The V end was cut by 3 bases, the J end by 4 bases, with 9 bases between. Per the germline V gene, CDR1 is MDHEN and CDR2 is SYDVKM. This CDR3 spans 13 amino acids. In nucleotides, the CDR3 is TGTGCCAGCAGTTTCGGGAGAACCTATGGCTACACCTTC. As protein: CASSFGRTYGYTF.

The rearrangement uses TRBV29-1 and TRBJ2-3; a weak D match, TRBD1 (5 bases). CDR3 length equals 12 residues. The V end lost 7 bases, the J end lost 2 bases, and 10 bases lay between the germline ends. Germline CDR1 reads SQVTM; CDR2 reads ANQGSEA. CDR3 sequence reads: CSDTGFTDTQYF. In nucleotides, the CDR3 is TGCAGCGACACAGGTTTCACAGATACGCAGTATTTT.

This clone appeared a few times. The gene calls are TRBV18 and TRBJ2-7; the match to TRBD1 covers 7 bases. With 5 bases clipped from V and 3 bases from J, the junction kept 4 bases outside the gene matches. The CDR3 sequence is 13 residues long. Germline V lookup: CDR1 KGHSH, CDR2 LQKENI. In nucleotides, the CDR3 is TGTGCCAGCTCAGACAGGGATTACTACGAGCAGTACTTC. Its translation is CASSDRDYYEQYF.

The sample holds a few counts of this clone. The V gene is TRBV15, the J gene TRBJ1-6; D gene unclear. CDR3 length equals 17 residues. V was clipped by 0 bases and J by 7 bases, with 16 bases between them. Germline V gene data show CDR1 as LNHNV and CDR2 as YYDKDF (reference sequence). The CDR3 DNA reads as TGTGCCACCAGCAGAGATCGGGAGACGGGCTCGAATTCACCCCTCCACTTT. It yields the protein CATSRDRETGSNSPLHF.

The chain links TRBV10-3 to TRBJ2-1; 12 bases line up with TRBD2. The CDR3 loop spans 15 amino acids. Germline CDR1 ENHRY, CDR2 SYGVKD. After removal of 6 bases from V and 8 bases from J, the junction contained 8 bases not matched to a gene. The CDR3 coding sequence is TGTGCCATCAGGAGACTAGCGGGAGTTGCCGATGAGCAGTTCTTC. Its translation is CAIRRLAGVADEQFF.

J is TRBJ1-1 and V is TRBV28, with D uncertain. The length of the CDR3 is 13 residues. Germline assignment: CDR1 MDHEN and CDR2 SYDVKM. V dropped 7 bases and J dropped 3 bases, with 12 bases sitting between them. The CDR3 DNA is TGTGCCAGCATCGGGGAGGTGTACACTGAAGCTTTCTTT. Translated, it gives CASIGEVYTEAFF.

This clone has just one count. J is TRBJ1-1 and V is TRBV27, with D tentatively TRBD1 (6 bases). Deletions cut 4 bases from V and 1 base from J, with 10 bases between. This CDR3 spans 14 amino acids. The germline V gene encodes CDR1 MNHEY and CDR2 SMNVEV (reference sequence). CDR3 protein: CASSWTAGNTEAFF. For the CDR3, the DNA is TGTGCCAGCAGTTGGACAGCCGGGAACACTGAAGCTTTCTTT.

The chain combines TRBV19 with TRBJ1-1, with D perhaps TRBD1 (5 bases). CDR3 length: 14 amino acids. Trimming took off 8 bases at V and 2 bases at J, with 15 bases between the two ends. Germline loops: CDR1 LNHDA, CDR2 SQIVND (reference sequence). This chain's CDR3 is CASGQGGSNTEAFF. In DNA, the CDR3 is TGTGCCAGTGGACAAGGTGGATCAAACACTGAAGCTTTCTTT. Variable domain in full (rest from reference TRBV19 and TRBJ1-1): DGGITQSPKYLFRKEGQNVTLSCEQNLNHDAMYWYRQDPGQGLRLIYYSQIVNDFQKGDIAEGYSVSREKKESFPLTVTSAQKNPTAFYLCASGQGGSNTEAFFGQGTRLTVV.

The V and J genes are TRBV21-1 and TRBJ1-6; the D call TRBD1 from the table was never checked on the DNA. TRBV21-1 is given as a pseudogene. There are 17 residues in the CDR3. CDR3 nucleotides: TGTGCCAGCAGCAAACCCGCCGGGACAGGGGATAATTCACCCCTCCACTTT. Protein product: CASSKPAGTGDNSPLHF.

V usage is TRBV28 and J usage is TRBJ1-1; tentatively, D is TRBD1 (5 bases). Trimming removed 1 base from V and 4 bases from J, with 13 bases in between. CDR1 MDHEN and CDR2 SYDVKM come from the germline V gene. The CDR3 has 15 residues. In nucleotides, the CDR3 is TGTGCCAGCAGTTTATTCGACGGGGGGATCACTGAAGCTTTCTTT. The encoded protein is CASSLFDGGITEAFF.

V gene TRBV5-6 combines with J gene TRBJ2-7, with a possible D match to TRBD1 (6 bases). Germline V CDR1 and CDR2: SGHDT, YYEEEE. The germline V and J ends were trimmed by 0 bases and 3 bases, with 16 bases remaining between them. This CDR3 is built from 16 residues. The CDR3 spells CASSLATGRGGYEQYF. In nucleotides, the CDR3 is TGTGCCAGCAGCTTGGCCACGGGCAGGGGTGGCTACGAGCAGTACTTC.

V and J are TRBV20-1 and TRBJ2-1, with D possibly matching TRBD2 (5 bases). Germline V lookup: CDR1 DFQATT, CDR2 SNEGSKA (reference sequence). The CDR3 loop spans 14 amino acids. Trimming shortened V by 3 bases and J by 0 bases, and 9 bases separated the two germline ends. The CDR3 bases are TGCAGTGCTAGTATGAGCGGCTCCTACAATGAGCAGTTCTTC. Protein: CSASMSGSYNEQFF.

This chain uses TRBV6-2 or TRBV6-3 with TRBJ1-2, with D perhaps TRBD1 (6 bases). Between the trimmed V and J ends, which lost 4 bases and 5 bases, there was a span of 17 bases. Germline CDR1 and CDR2: MNHEY and SVGEGT. The CDR3 has 15 amino acids. CDR3 in amino acids: CASSSPGTPPYGYTF. The DNA for the CDR3 is TGTGCCAGCAGTTCCCCCGGGACACCTCCGTATGGCTACACCTTC.

This clone was seen only once. The V gene is TRBV28, the J gene TRBJ1-1; D not resolved. Trimming shortened V by 2 bases and J by 0 bases, and 13 bases separated the two germline ends. Germline lookup yields CDR1 MDHEN and CDR2 SYDVKM. The CDR3 sequence is 16 residues long. The CDR3 bases are TGTGCCAGCAGTTTAAGTTCAAGGAGCATGAACACTGAAGCTTTCTTT. Residues: CASSLSSRSMNTEAFF.

This clone was counted only a few times. The CDR3 DNA follows: TGTGCCAGCAGTTCCGGACTAGCGGGGTCGCCGGATGAGCAGTTCTTC. It encodes CASSSGLAGSPDEQFF. The chain has TRBV28 and TRBJ2-1, with 12 positions matching TRBD2. CDR3 length: 16 residues. The germline CDR1 and CDR2 sequences are MDHEN and SYDVKM. With V trimmed by 4 bases and J by 8 bases, 9 bases remained unmatched.

V and J are TRBV5-5 and TRBJ2-5, with D possibly being TRBD1 (6 bases). The CDR3 is made up of 15 amino acids. V lost 2 bases to trimming and J lost 5 bases, with 16 bases between them. Per germline, CDR1 SGHKS and CDR2 YYEKEE (reference sequence). The CDR3 coding sequence is TGTGCCAGCAGCTTTGAACAGGGCGTACGGGAGACCCAGTACTTC. This translates into CASSFEQGVRETQYF.

The chain links TRBV27 to TRBJ2-3; 7 positions agree with TRBD1. The germline CDR1 and CDR2 sequences are MNHEY and SMNVEV (reference sequence). The CDR3 is 17 amino acids. V was pared by 3 bases and J by 1 base, with 10 bases of the junction left unmatched. The CDR3 sequence is CASSFTTGYPGTDTQYF. Written as DNA, the CDR3 is TGTGCCAGCAGTTTTACGACAGGGTATCCTGGCACAGATACGCAGTATTTT.

The V and J genes are TRBV7-2 and TRBJ1-5; D may be TRBD1 (6 bases). The V end was cut by 0 bases, the J end by 4 bases, with 10 bases between. The CDR3 is made up of 15 amino acids. Germline V CDR1 and CDR2: SGHTA, FQGNSA. CDR3 nucleotide sequence: TGTGCCAGCAGCTTAGCGGGGGCGCTTAATCAGCCCCAGCATTTT. Its protein product is CASSLAGALNQPQHF.

V usage is TRBV2 and J usage is TRBJ1-5; D is undetermined. The length of the CDR3 is 14 residues. The germline V and J ends were trimmed by 1 base and 6 bases, with 10 bases remaining between them. Germline V gene sequence: CDR1 SNHLY, CDR2 FYNNEI. CDR3 region: CASSEGLSGQPQHF. The CDR3 nucleotides are TGTGCCAGCAGTGAAGGGTTGTCCGGTCAGCCCCAGCATTTT. Drawing the rest from reference TRBV2 and TRBJ1-5, the complete variable domain is EPEVTQTPSHQVTQMGQEVILRCVPISNHLYFYWYRQILGQKVEFLVSFYNNEISEKSEIFDDQFSVERPDGSNFTLKIRSTKLEDSAMYFCASSEGLSGQPQHFGDGTRLSIL.

The rearrangement links TRBV28 to TRBJ1-6; D unclear. The CDR3 loop spans 13 amino acids. CDR1 and CDR2 (germline): MDHEN, SYDVKM. V was cut by 6 bases and J by 15 bases, with 18 bases left in between. The CDR3 bases are TGTGCCAGCAGACCCGGGATTAAAACCGTCCTCCACTTT. This encodes CASRPGIKTVLHF.

The chain links TRBV6-4 to TRBJ2-1; 10 bases align to TRBD2. The CDR3 consists of 15 residues. Unmatched junction bases numbered 5, after V lost 0 bases and J lost 9 bases. CDR1 MRHNA and CDR2 SNTAGT come from the germline V gene. DNA for the CDR3: TGTGCCAGCAGTGACTCGGCTAGCGGGAGCCCTGAGCAGTTCTTC. It encodes CASSDSASGSPEQFF.

V and J are TRBV6-6 and TRBJ1-2, with D possibly being TRBD1 (6 bases). The V end lost 7 bases, the J end lost 3 bases, and 15 bases lay between the germline ends. This CDR3 contains 14 residues. The germline CDR1 and CDR2 sequences are MNHNY and SVGAGI (reference sequence). CDR3 DNA: TGTGCCAGCACCCAGACAGGTTTAGACTATGGCTACACCTTC. Translating gives CASTQTGLDYGYTF.

The J gene is TRBJ1-5, the V gene TRBV19, with a possible D match to TRBD1 (6 bases). V was trimmed by 4 bases and J by 4 bases, leaving 17 bases between them. This CDR3 comprises 16 residues. Germline V gene lookup returns CDR1 LNHDA and CDR2 SQIVND (reference sequence). The CDR3: CASSKGGDLRNQPQHF. The CDR3 DNA is TGTGCCAGTAGTAAGGGGGGGGATCTTCGGAATCAGCCCCAGCATTTT.

The V call is TRBV10-3, the J call TRBJ2-7; 10 bases align to TRBD1. The V segment lost 3 bases and the J segment 6 bases; nucleotides outside the gene matches: 11. Germline CDR1 is ENHRY and CDR2 is SYGVKD. There are 16 residues in the CDR3. CDR3 sequence reads: CAISEGDRGNSREQYF. DNA of the CDR3: TGTGCCATCAGTGAAGGGGACAGGGGTAATTCTCGCGAGCAGTACTTC.